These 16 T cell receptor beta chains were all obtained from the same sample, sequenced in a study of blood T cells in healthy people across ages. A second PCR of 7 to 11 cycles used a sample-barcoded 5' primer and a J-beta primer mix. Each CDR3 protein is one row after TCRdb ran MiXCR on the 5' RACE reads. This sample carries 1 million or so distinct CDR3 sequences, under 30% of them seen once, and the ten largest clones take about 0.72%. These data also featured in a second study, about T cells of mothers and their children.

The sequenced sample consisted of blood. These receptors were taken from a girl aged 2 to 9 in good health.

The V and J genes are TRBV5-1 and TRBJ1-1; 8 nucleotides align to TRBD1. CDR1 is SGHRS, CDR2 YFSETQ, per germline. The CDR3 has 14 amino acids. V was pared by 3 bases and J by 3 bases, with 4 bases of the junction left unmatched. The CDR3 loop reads CASSSQGADTEAFF. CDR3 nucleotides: TGCGCCAGCAGCTCCCAGGGGGCGGACACTGAAGCTTTCTTT.

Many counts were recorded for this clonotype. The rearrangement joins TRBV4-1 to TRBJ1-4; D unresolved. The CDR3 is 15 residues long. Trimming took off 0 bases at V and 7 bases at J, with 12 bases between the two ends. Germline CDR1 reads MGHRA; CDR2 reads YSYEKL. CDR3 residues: CASSQDDGRSEKLFF. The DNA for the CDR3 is TGCGCCAGCAGCCAAGATGACGGAAGGAGTGAAAAACTGTTTTTT.

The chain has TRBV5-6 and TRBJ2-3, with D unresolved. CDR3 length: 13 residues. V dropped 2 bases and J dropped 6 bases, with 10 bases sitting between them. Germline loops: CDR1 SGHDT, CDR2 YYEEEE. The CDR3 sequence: CASSFIIGDTQYF. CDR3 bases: TGTGCCAGCAGCTTCATAATAGGCGATACGCAGTATTTT.

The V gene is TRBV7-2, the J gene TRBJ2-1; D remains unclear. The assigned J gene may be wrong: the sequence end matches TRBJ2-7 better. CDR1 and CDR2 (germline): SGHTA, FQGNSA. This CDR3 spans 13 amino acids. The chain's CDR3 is CASSLGAGSEQYF. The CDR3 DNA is TGTGCCAGCAGCTTAGGGGCAGGCAGCGAGCAGTACTTC.

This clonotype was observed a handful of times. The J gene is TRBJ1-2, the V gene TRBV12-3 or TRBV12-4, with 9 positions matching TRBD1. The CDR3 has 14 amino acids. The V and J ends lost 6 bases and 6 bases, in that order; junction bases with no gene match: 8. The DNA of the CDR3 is TGTGCCAGCAGCCCCGGGACAGGGTGGGATGGCTACACCTTC. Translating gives CASSPGTGWDGYTF.

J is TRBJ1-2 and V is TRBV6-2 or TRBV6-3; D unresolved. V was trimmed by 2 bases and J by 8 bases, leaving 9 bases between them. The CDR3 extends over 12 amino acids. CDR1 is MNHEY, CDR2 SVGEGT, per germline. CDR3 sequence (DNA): TGTGCCAGCAGTTACCGAGGACTAGGCTACACCTTC. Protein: CASSYRGLGYTF.

The CDR3 DNA reads TGCGCCAGCAGCCCCATCGAGCAGGGGAGCTACGAGCAGTACTTC. Protein sequence: CASSPIEQGSYEQYF. The V gene is TRBV4-1, the J gene TRBJ2-1, with D perhaps matching TRBD1 (6 bases). The DNA end is a closer match to TRBJ2-7, so the J assignment may be wrong. The V gene's germline CDR1 is MGHRA and CDR2 YSYEKL. This CDR3 is built from 15 residues.

DNA for the CDR3: TGTGCCAGTACGCAGGGATTAGGGGGCCAGCATTTT. Its protein product is CASTQGLGGQHF. The chain combines TRBV19 with TRBJ1-5, with TRBD1 as a possible D gene (6 bases). The germline CDR1 and CDR2 sequences are LNHDA and SQIVND (reference sequence). Between the trimmed V and J ends, which lost 7 bases and 12 bases, there was a span of 16 bases. The CDR3 sequence is 12 residues long. Together with reference TRBV19 and TRBJ1-5, the CDR3 gives the full variable domain: DGGITQSPKYLFRKEGQNVTLSCEQNLNHDAMYWYRQDPGQGLRLIYYSQIVNDFQKGDIAEGYSVSREKKESFPLTVTSAQKNPTAFYLCASTQGLGGQHFGDGTRLSIL.

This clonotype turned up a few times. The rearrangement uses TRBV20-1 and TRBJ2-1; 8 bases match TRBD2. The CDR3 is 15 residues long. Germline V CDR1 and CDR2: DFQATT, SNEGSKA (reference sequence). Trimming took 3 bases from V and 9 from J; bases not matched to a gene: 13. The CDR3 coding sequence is TGCAGTGCTAGGGGCCCGGGACTAGACGTTCGTGAGCAGTTCTTC. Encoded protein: CSARGPGLDVREQFF.

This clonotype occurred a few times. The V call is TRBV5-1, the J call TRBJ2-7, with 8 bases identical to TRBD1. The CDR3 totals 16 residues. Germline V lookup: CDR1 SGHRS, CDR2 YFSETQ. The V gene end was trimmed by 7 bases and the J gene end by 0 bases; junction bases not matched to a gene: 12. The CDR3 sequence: CASCPGTGGDSYEQYF. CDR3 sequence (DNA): TGCGCCAGCTGTCCTGGGACAGGCGGCGACTCCTACGAGCAGTACTTC.

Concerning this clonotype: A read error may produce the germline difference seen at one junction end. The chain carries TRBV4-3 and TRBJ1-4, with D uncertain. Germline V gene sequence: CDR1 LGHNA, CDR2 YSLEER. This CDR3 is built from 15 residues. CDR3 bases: TGCGCCAGCAGCCTAGCCCTTGCAACTAATGTAAAACTGTTTTTT. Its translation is CASSLALATNVKLFF.

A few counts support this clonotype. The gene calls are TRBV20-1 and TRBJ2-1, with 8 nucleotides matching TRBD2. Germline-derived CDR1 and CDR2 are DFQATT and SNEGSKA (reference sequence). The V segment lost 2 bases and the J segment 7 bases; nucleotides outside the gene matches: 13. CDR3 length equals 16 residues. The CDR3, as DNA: TGCAGTGCTAGAAAGCTAGCGGGTGCTGTGGGTAATGAGCAGTTCTTC. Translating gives CSARKLAGAVGNEQFF.

This CDR3 reads CASSHTQGTGNTIYF. For the CDR3, the DNA is TGTGCCAGCAGTCACACACAGGGGACTGGAAACACCATATATTTT. The V and J genes are TRBV6-5 and TRBJ1-3; TRBD1 matches 7 bases. CDR1 and CDR2 (germline): MNHEY, SVGAGI. V shed 5 bases and J 2 bases; nucleotides not matched to a gene: 6. The CDR3 runs to 15 residues.

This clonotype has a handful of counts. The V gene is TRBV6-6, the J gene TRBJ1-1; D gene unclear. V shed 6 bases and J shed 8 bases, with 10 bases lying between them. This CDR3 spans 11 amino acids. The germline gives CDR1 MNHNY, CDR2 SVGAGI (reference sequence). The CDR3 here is CASSPTEEAFF. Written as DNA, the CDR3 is TGTGCCAGCAGCCCCACAGAAGAAGCTTTCTTT.

The CDR3 DNA reads TGTGCCAGCAGTGATATCGGACAGGGGGAAAATGAGCAGTTCTTC. Translating it yields CASSDIGQGENEQFF. The chain has TRBV2 and TRBJ2-5; 10 bases are a match to TRBD1. The DNA end favors TRBJ2-1, so the J call may be wrong. CDR3 length: 15 residues. From germline, CDR1 is SNHLY and CDR2 FYNNEI.

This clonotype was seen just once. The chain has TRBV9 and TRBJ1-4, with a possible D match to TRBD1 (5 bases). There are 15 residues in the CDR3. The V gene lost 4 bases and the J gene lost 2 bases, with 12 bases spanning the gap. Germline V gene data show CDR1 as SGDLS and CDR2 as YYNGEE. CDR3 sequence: CASSPGAVTNEKLFF. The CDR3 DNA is TGTGCCAGCAGCCCCGGGGCTGTCACTAATGAAAAACTGTTTTTT.